The 20 T cell receptor beta chains presented below share a single source sample, sequenced in a study of shared clonotypes between healthy human individuals. Some clones are missing from TCRdb's copy, which holds only in-frame ones; the method was immunoSEQ multiplex PCR. The sample records approximately 2,300,000 clones, around 90% being singletons. Source material: naive CD4+ T cells from PBMCs. Subset denoted: CD45RA+ positively selected. Receptors were obtained from a man aged 18 to 29 in good health. Some clones in this sample may be carry-over from other donors' samples.

Of note for this clone: An end of the junction does not agree with germline; a read error may underlie this. The rearrangement joins TRBV20-1 to TRBJ2-1; no reliable D call. The germline V gene encodes CDR1 DFQATT and CDR2 SNEGSKA (reference sequence). The CDR3 is 11 residues long. CDR3 nucleotides: TGCAGTGCTGTCCCTGACAATGAGCGGTTCTTC. As protein: CSAVPDNERFF.

The chain employs TRBV5-1 and TRBJ1-1; 7 bases agree with TRBD1. The CDR3 has 15 residues. Germline values: CDR1 SGHRS, CDR2 YFSETQ. The trim removed 3 bases at V and 3 bases at J, leaving 8 bases unmatched. This chain's CDR3 is CASSSWTGGDTEAFF. CDR3 in DNA: TGCGCCAGCAGCTCTTGGACAGGCGGGGACACTGAAGCTTTCTTT.

The rearrangement links TRBV5-6 to TRBJ2-1; perhaps TRBD2 as D (5 bases). CDR1 SGHDT and CDR2 YYEEEE come from the germline V gene. Trimming removed 3 bases from V and 3 bases from J, with 13 bases in between. This CDR3 contains 15 residues. Written as DNA, the CDR3 is TGTGCCAGCAGCTCCCGGACTCTTATCTACAATGAGCAGTTCTTC. This sequence encodes CASSSRTLIYNEQFF.

Of note for this clone: Additional DNA sequences in this sample encode the identical CDR3. The chain couples TRBV2 to TRBJ2-1, with D perhaps TRBD2 (6 bases). V shed 9 bases and J shed 0 bases, with 9 bases lying between them. Germline CDR1 SNHLY, CDR2 FYNNEI. CDR3 length: 13 amino acids. CDR3 sequence reads: CASGGSSYNEQFF. In DNA form, the CDR3 reads TGTGCCAGTGGAGGGAGCTCCTACAATGAGCAGTTCTTC.

The chain uses TRBV28 and TRBJ2-7; 7 nucleotides align to TRBD2. The CDR3 sequence is 15 residues long. Unmatched junction bases numbered 14, after V lost 6 bases and J lost 6 bases. Germline assignment: CDR1 MDHEN and CDR2 SYDVKM. CDR3: CASRDARGRGAEQYF. In DNA, the CDR3 is TGTGCCAGCAGAGACGCCCGCGGGAGAGGGGCCGAGCAGTACTTC.

Only one count was recorded for this clone. The chain carries TRBV30 and TRBJ2-7; 16 bases are shared with TRBD2. Germline V gene sequence: CDR1 GTSNPN, CDR2 SVGIG (reference sequence). V lost 3 bases, J lost 6 bases, and 14 bases stayed unmatched. This CDR3 spans 18 amino acids. CDR3 amino acids: CAWRSAGTSGRASPEQYF. CDR3 sequence (DNA): TGTGCCTGGAGATCCGCCGGGACTAGCGGGAGGGCCAGTCCCGAGCAGTACTTC.

The chain is built from TRBV6-6 and TRBJ2-7; either TRBD1 or TRBD2 may fit D (5 bases each). The CDR3 sequence is 14 residues long. Trimming pared 6 bases from V and 2 bases from J, leaving 14 bases between. Germline V gives CDR1 MNHNY, CDR2 SVGAGI (reference sequence). The CDR3 loop is CASSLGTSPYEQYF. As DNA, the CDR3 is TGTGCCAGCAGCCTGGGGACGTCTCCCTACGAGCAGTACTTC.

The V and J genes are TRBV18 and TRBJ2-7; 8 bases fit TRBD2. V shed 0 bases and J 6 bases; nucleotides not matched to a gene: 4. The CDR3 runs 14 residues. Germline V lookup: CDR1 KGHSH, CDR2 LQKENI. DNA for the CDR3: TGTGCCAGCTCACCACCAGCGGGAGAGATCGAGCAGTACTTC. Protein: CASSPPAGEIEQYF.

The genes are TRBV5-1 and TRBJ2-7, with 8 bases identical to TRBD2. After removal of 2 bases from V and 7 bases from J, the junction contained 8 bases not matched to a gene. CDR3 size: 14 residues. CDR1 and CDR2 (germline): SGHRS, YFSETQ. CDR3 amino acids: CASSLTGGLREQYF. The CDR3 DNA is TGCGCCAGCAGCTTAACGGGAGGGCTGAGGGAGCAGTACTTC.

The gene calls are TRBV5-1 and TRBJ2-7, with no clear D. The CDR3 has 15 amino acids. From germline, CDR1 is SGHRS and CDR2 YFSETQ. V was clipped by 4 bases and J by 0 bases, with 14 bases between them. CDR3 nucleotide sequence: TGCGCCAGCAGCCTCGCTAGGACCTTCTCCTACGAGCAGTACTTC. This codes for CASSLARTFSYEQYF.

A single count supports this clone. This chain connects TRBV27 to TRBJ2-2, with D perhaps being TRBD1 or TRBD2 (5 bases each). There are 19 residues in the CDR3. Germline V gives CDR1 MNHEY, CDR2 SMNVEV (reference sequence). V gave up 3 bases and J gave up 7 bases, with 27 bases separating them. The CDR3 nucleotides read TGTGCCAGCAGTTTCGACCTTAGCCCACATGGATTGGGGGACGGGGAGCTGTTTTTT. It specifies CASSFDLSPHGLGDGELFF.

This sequence joins TRBV7-3 and TRBJ2-1, with 16 nucleotides matching TRBD2. Germline assignment: CDR1 SGHTA and CDR2 FQGTGA. V dropped 4 bases and J dropped 7; count of bases not matched to a gene: 7. The CDR3 is made up of 17 amino acids. The CDR3 bases are TGTGCCAGCAGCTCCAAGGGACTAGCGGGAGGGGCAAATGAGCAGTTCTTC. Amino acid sequence: CASSSKGLAGGANEQFF.

This rearrangement joins TRBV6-5 to TRBJ2-7, with 12 nucleotides matching TRBD2. V lost 6 bases, J lost 4 bases, and 4 bases stayed unmatched. CDR3 size: 14 residues. Germline V gives CDR1 MNHEY, CDR2 SVGAGI. CDR3 DNA: TGTGCCAGCAGCAAAACTAGCGGGAGGTACGAGCAGTACTTC. Its protein is CASSKTSGRYEQYF.

V gene TRBV15 combines with J gene TRBJ1-2; the match to TRBD1 covers 7 bases. CDR1 LNHNV and CDR2 YYDKDF come from the germline V gene (reference sequence). The CDR3 totals 15 residues. V gave up 0 bases and J gave up 4 bases; unmatched junction bases: 5. In DNA, the CDR3 is TGTGCCACCAGCAGAGATCGACAGGGTGGCTATGGCTACACCTTC. Protein: CATSRDRQGGYGYTF.

The CDR3 sequence: CASSGINYNQPQHF. The CDR3 DNA is TGTGCCAGCAGTGGGATAAACTACAATCAGCCCCAGCATTTT. This sequence joins TRBV6-1 and TRBJ1-5, with D hard to call. The CDR3 is 14 residues long. Trimming shortened V by 4 bases and J by 3 bases, and 10 bases separated the two germline ends. Germline lookup yields CDR1 MNHNS and CDR2 SASEGT.

This clone was recorded only once. This rearrangement joins TRBV25-1 to TRBJ1-1; 9 bases match TRBD1. Per the germline V gene, CDR1 is MGHDK and CDR2 is SYGVNS. The CDR3 covers 16 residues. V lost 3 bases and J lost 5; bases outside the gene matches: 10. CDR3 nucleotide sequence: TGTGCCAGCAGTGATCCACAGGGGGCGGGAAGGACTGAAGCTTTCTTT. Protein sequence: CASSDPQGAGRTEAFF. Combining the CDR3 with reference TRBV25-1 and TRBJ1-1 gives the whole variable domain EADIYQTPRYLVIGTGKKITLECSQTMGHDKMYWYQQDPGMELHLIHYSYGVNSTEKGDLSSESTVSRIRTEHFPLTLESARPSHTSQYLCASSDPQGAGRTEAFFGQGTRLTVV.

The CDR3 sequence is CASSRKEGEKLFF. CDR3 DNA: TGTGCCAGCAGTAGGAAGGAAGGCGAAAAACTGTTTTTT. The chain couples TRBV2 to TRBJ1-4; D unresolved. V was trimmed by 5 bases and J by 8 bases, leaving 12 bases between them. In germline, CDR1 is SNHLY, CDR2 FYNNEI. The length of the CDR3 is 13 residues.

V gene TRBV28 combines with J gene TRBJ1-5; tentatively, D is TRBD1 (6 bases). This CDR3 has 14 residues. The V gene lost 6 bases and the J gene lost 5 bases, with 14 bases spanning the gap. Per germline, CDR1 MDHEN and CDR2 SYDVKM. CDR3: CASRSPGDHQPQHF. For the CDR3, the DNA is TGTGCCAGCAGATCTCCAGGGGATCATCAGCCCCAGCATTTT.

This clone was observed a single time. This CDR3 reads CASSHTGELFF. The CDR3, as DNA: TGTGCCAGCAGCCATACCGGGGAGCTGTTTTTT. The chain combines TRBV14 with TRBJ2-2; no definite D call. Trimming shortened V by 3 bases and J by 5 bases, and 1 base separated the two germline ends. The CDR3 has 11 residues. Germline assignment: CDR1 SGHDN and CDR2 FVKESK.

This clone occurred a few times. The genes are TRBV2 and TRBJ2-7; TRBD2 agrees at 9 bases. The V and J ends lost 6 bases and 2 bases, in that order; junction bases with no gene match: 8. The CDR3 is 15 amino acids. Germline values: CDR1 SNHLY, CDR2 FYNNEI. CDR3 sequence (DNA): TGTGCCAGCAGACCCGGACTAGCGAGAACCTACGAGCAGTACTTC. Protein: CASRPGLARTYEQYF.